This entry concerns a single T cell receptor (beta chain). The entry originates in a study of blood T cell repertoires in COVID-19. Method: immunoSEQ multiplex PCR; TCRdb's copy keeps in-frame clones and lacks some. The sample includes roughly 200,000 clones, about 83% of them seen just once. The CDR3 loop spans 13 amino acids. The J segment lost 4 bases and the V segment lost 6 bases, leaving 5 bases of the junction unmatched. The V and J genes are TRBV12-3 or TRBV12-4 and TRBJ1-1, with TRBD1 identical over 7 bases. This TCR was recovered from a person aged 65-85 years with COVID-19, enrolled during active disease. The sequenced sample consisted of peripheral blood. CDR3 bases: TGTGCCAGCAGGCCAGGGGGGTTCACTGAAGCTTTCTTT. It codes for CASRPGGFTEAFF.